The clone carrying this T cell receptor beta chain was counted a few times. Antigen specificity is unknown. Time point meaning: newly diagnosed GD, antithyroid drugs for less than 3 months. Extracted RNA from PBMCs served as the source of the TCR library. Staff drew around 10 milliliters of peripheral blood into EDTA tubes. Combining iRepertoire HTBI primers with Arm-PCR of CDR3 regions, the authors built TCR beta libraries. One entry per CDR3 protein, called by TCRdb with MiXCR from the multiplex PCR reads. The sample lists under 450,000 distinct CDR3 sequences; around 11% were seen once. The sample belongs to a study of regulatory T cells in long-lasting Graves disease. Background on the study: Graves' patients diagnosed newly had used antithyroid drugs under 3 months. Findings of the study overall: Favoring TRBV28, TRBJ1-2 and TRBJ2-5 was a feature seen in persistent disease. Researchers examined only peripheral blood and not thyroid tissue.

The germline CDR1 and CDR2 sequences are LNHDA and SQIVND (reference sequence). The CDR3 length is 12 residues. Trimming cost V 6 bases and J 4 bases, with 8 bases left between them. The same specimen was also included in a second study, on T cells in Graves' hyperthyroidism and ophthalmopathy.

This TCR was sampled from a woman under 30 with Graves disease. Specimen: peripheral blood mononuclear cells (PBMCs), collected at new diagnosis, from a patient treated with antithyroid drugs. V is TRBV19 and J is TRBJ2-3; the D gene is possibly TRBD2 (5 bases). CDR3 residues: CASSRGSDTQYF. The CDR3 bases are TGTGCCAGTAGCAGAGGGTCAGATACGCAGTATTTT.